Following are 15 T cell receptor beta chains from one sample sequenced in a study of Ad26.COV2.S vaccination and SARS-CoV-2 variants. Treatment reported: over 15 received Ad26.COV2.S at low or high dose, single or two shots; about 5 received placebo; per-sample allocation not given. Material that was analyzed had been drawn on day 63 after the first vaccine or placebo injection. The data were produced by immunoSEQ multiplex PCR, yet TCRdb's version contains in-frame clones alone and is incomplete. The sample includes 200,000 to 300,000 clones, approximately 90% of them seen just once. The specimen was peripheral blood, collected in a trial of Ad26.COV2.S vaccine versus placebo. These receptors were obtained from a person between 18 and 59 years old who received the Ad26.COV2.S COVID-19 vaccine or a placebo.

The chain combines TRBV4-3 with TRBJ2-7; 10 nucleotides line up with TRBD1. This CDR3 comprises 15 residues. The germline V gene has CDR1 LGHNA and CDR2 YSLEER. V lost 0 bases to trimming and J lost 3 bases; unmatched junction nucleotides: 2. CDR3 loop: CASSQEGTGDYEQYF. As DNA, the CDR3 is TGCGCCAGCAGCCAAGAGGGGACAGGGGACTACGAGCAGTACTTC.

The chain has TRBV7-6 and TRBJ2-3, with TRBD1 matching 12 bases. With V trimmed by 4 bases and J by 5 bases, 4 bases remained unmatched. The CDR3 is 15 amino acids. The germline V gene encodes CDR1 SGHVS and CDR2 FNYEAQ. CDR3 protein: CASSSGQGARDTQYF. Written as DNA, the CDR3 is TGTGCCAGCAGCTCGGGACAGGGGGCAAGAGATACGCAGTATTTT.

With regard to this clone: Its ends do not fully match the called genes, so a read error is possible. DNA for the CDR3: TGTGCTAGCAGCCCCACCCTCGGGGTCCCAGATACGCAGTATTTT. Amino acid sequence: CASSPTLGVPDTQYF. J is TRBJ2-3 and V is TRBV7-7; possibly TRBD2 for D (5 bases). Germline CDR1 is SSHAT and CDR2 is FNYEAQ (reference sequence). The CDR3 spans 15 residues.

This chain joins TRBV21-1 and TRBJ2-7; the D call in the table, TRBD2, was not verified against the DNA. TRBV21-1 represents a pseudogene. The CDR3 runs to 15 residues. CDR3 region: CASSKVEGRDYEQYF. In nucleotides, the CDR3 is TGTGCCAGCAGCAAAGTCGAGGGTAGGGATTACGAGCAGTACTTC.

The chain is built from TRBV13 and TRBJ1-1, with D perhaps TRBD1 (5 bases). V was pared by 4 bases and J by 1 base, with 10 bases between. This CDR3 has 14 residues. The germline V gene encodes CDR1 PRHDT and CDR2 FYEKMQ (reference sequence). This CDR3 reads CASSSGTANTEAFF. CDR3 DNA sequence: TGTGCCAGCAGCTCAGGGACGGCGAACACTGAAGCTTTCTTT.

The chain employs TRBV5-4 and TRBJ1-4; 9 bases map to TRBD1. Per the germline V gene, CDR1 is SGHNT and CDR2 is YYREEE (reference sequence). There are 15 residues in the CDR3. V lost 0 bases, J lost 7 bases, and 4 bases stayed unmatched. The CDR3 sequence: CASSLEDRGTEKLFF. DNA of the CDR3: TGTGCCAGCAGCTTGGAGGACAGGGGTACTGAAAAACTGTTTTTT.

The genes are TRBV1 and TRBJ2-1; the table gives TRBD2 as D, unverified against the DNA. TRBV1 is a pseudogene locus. The CDR3 covers 14 residues. This CDR3 is CTSSQPRPDNEQFF. The CDR3 DNA reads TGCACCAGCAGCCAACCGAGGCCTGACAATGAGCAGTTCTTC.

CDR3 amino acids: CASSLSALNPLGEQFF. The CDR3 coding sequence is TGTGCCAGCAGTTTATCCGCTCTGAATCCCCTAGGGGAGCAGTTCTTC. The V and J genes are TRBV27 and TRBJ2-1; no reliable D call. Germline V gene data show CDR1 as MNHEY and CDR2 as SMNVEV (reference sequence). Trimming took off 0 bases at V and 10 bases at J, with 19 bases between the two ends. There are 16 residues in the CDR3.

This clone was observed a single time. The rearrangement joins TRBV5-6 to TRBJ1-1; 7 nucleotides line up with TRBD1. J lost 3 bases, V lost 4 bases, and 3 bases had no gene match. This CDR3 contains 13 residues. Per the germline V gene, CDR1 is SGHDT and CDR2 is YYEEEE. The CDR3 sequence: CASSRRGHTEAFF. The CDR3 coding sequence is TGTGCCAGCAGCCGAAGGGGGCACACTGAAGCTTTCTTT.

The J gene is TRBJ1-1, the V gene TRBV7-3; unclear D gene. V was clipped by 1 base and J by 0 bases, with 3 bases between them. The CDR3 has 13 residues. Germline V gene sequence: CDR1 SGHTA, CDR2 FQGTGA. Written as DNA, the CDR3 is TGTGCCAGCAGCTTAATGGTGAACACTGAAGCTTTCTTT. Amino acids: CASSLMVNTEAFF.

CDR3 sequence: CASSYDPRDGYGYTF. The CDR3 region has the DNA TGTGCCAGCAGTTATGATCCCAGGGATGGCTATGGCTACACCTTC. The V gene is TRBV6-5, the J gene TRBJ1-2, with D perhaps TRBD1 (5 bases). Germline V CDR1 and CDR2: MNHEY, SVGAGI. The V end lost 3 bases, the J end lost 4 bases, and 15 bases lay between the germline ends. This CDR3 contains 15 residues.

The genes are TRBV6-4 and TRBJ1-1, with D uncertain. Trimming pared 4 bases from V and 3 bases from J, leaving 9 bases between. The CDR3 length is 13 residues. CDR1 and CDR2 from the germline V gene are MRHNA and SNTAGT. Here the CDR3 reads CASSAKADTEAFF. CDR3 DNA sequence: TGTGCCAGCAGTGCCAAGGCCGACACTGAAGCTTTCTTT.

This clone was found once. J is TRBJ2-7 and V is TRBV5-1; TRBD2 is a possible D gene (5 bases). Between the trimmed V and J ends, which lost 0 bases and 2 bases, there was a span of 9 bases. There are 14 residues in the CDR3. Germline V CDR1 and CDR2: SGHRS, YFSETQ. The DNA for the CDR3 is TGCGCCAGCAGCTTGGAGCGGCCCCCCTACGAGCAGTACTTC. It specifies CASSLERPPYEQYF.

V is TRBV7-2 and J is TRBJ2-7; no clear D gene. Germline CDR1 reads SGHTA; CDR2 reads FQGNSA. This CDR3 has 12 amino acids. Trimming cost V 0 bases and J 6 bases, with 6 bases left between them. This CDR3 reads CASSLARSEQYF. The DNA of the CDR3 is TGTGCCAGCAGCTTAGCTCGAAGCGAGCAGTACTTC.

This sequence joins TRBV19 and TRBJ2-3; D is uncertain. This CDR3 has 15 amino acids. With 3 bases removed from V and 0 bases from J, the gap between germline ends came to 10 bases. Germline CDR1 and CDR2: LNHDA and SQIVND (reference sequence). This chain's CDR3 is CASSINLGSTDTQYF. The CDR3 region has the DNA TGTGCCAGTAGTATCAACCTGGGGAGCACAGATACGCAGTATTTT.